Following are 25 T cell receptor beta chains from one sample sequenced in a study of sequential checkpoint blockade in melanoma. Method: immunoSEQ multiplex PCR; TCRdb's copy keeps in-frame clones and lacks some. The sample has tens of thousands of clones, approximately 88% seen once. Treatment of the sample: randomized to nivolumab then ipilimumab (arm A) or the reverse (arm B). The material sequenced was CD8+ T cells sorted from blood (inferred from file names), taken from a patient given nivolumab and ipilimumab in sequence. These TCRs come from a human donor with melanoma.

This chain links TRBV27 with TRBJ2-7; possible D gene TRBD1, 6 bases. The germline CDR1 and CDR2 sequences are MNHEY and SMNVEV (reference sequence). V gave up 0 bases and J gave up 5 bases, with 14 bases separating them. There are 15 residues in the CDR3. DNA for the CDR3: TGTGCCAGCAGTTTATCGTCCCCAGGGGTGAACGAGCAGTACTTC. Its translation is CASSLSSPGVNEQYF.

CDR3 coding DNA: TGTGCCAGCAGCCCCTCGGGGGGGGGCTCCACCTATGGCTACACCTTC. Its translation: CASSPSGGGSTYGYTF. The chain joins TRBV7-3 to TRBJ1-2, with D possibly TRBD1 on 6 matching bases. The V end was cut by 5 bases, the J end by 4 bases, with 20 bases between. Germline V gene sequence: CDR1 SGHTA, CDR2 FQGTGA. The CDR3 sequence is 16 residues long.

The rearrangement uses TRBV13 and TRBJ1-1; D unresolved. Trimming left V 1 base short and J 4 bases short, with 10 bases between. This CDR3 is 14 amino acids long. Germline-derived CDR1 and CDR2 are PRHDT and FYEKMQ (reference sequence). The chain's CDR3 is CASSLVEESTEAFF. DNA of the CDR3: TGTGCCAGCAGCTTAGTCGAGGAGAGCACTGAAGCTTTCTTT.

The chain employs TRBV27 and TRBJ2-7; 8 bases line up with TRBD2. The V and J ends lost 5 bases and 0 bases, in that order; junction bases with no gene match: 6. The V gene's germline CDR1 is MNHEY and CDR2 SMNVEV (reference sequence). The CDR3 contains 15 residues. The CDR3: CASSPSGPNSYEQYF. The CDR3 bases are TGTGCCAGCAGTCCTAGCGGGCCCAACTCCTACGAGCAGTACTTC.

J is TRBJ2-7 and V is TRBV28; 9 bases are a match to TRBD2. The CDR3 runs to 15 residues. V lost 6 bases, J lost 0 bases, and 6 bases stayed unmatched. In germline, CDR1 is MDHEN, CDR2 SYDVKM. CDR3 protein: CASSYFSGSSYEQYF. CDR3 DNA: TGTGCCAGCAGCTATTTTAGCGGGAGCTCCTACGAGCAGTACTTC.

The gene calls are TRBV29-1 and TRBJ2-2; 10 bases match TRBD1. CDR1 is SQVTM, CDR2 ANQGSEA, per germline. Trimming took 3 bases from V and 6 from J; bases not matched to a gene: 4. CDR3 length: 14 residues. The CDR3 reads CSVDLGQGAGELFF. The CDR3 DNA reads as TGCAGCGTTGATCTCGGACAGGGGGCCGGGGAGCTGTTTTTT.

The CDR3 sequence: CASIGDGTPNVLTF. CDR3 nucleotide sequence: TGTGCCAGCATCGGGGATGGGACACCCAACGTCCTGACTTTC. The chain links TRBV9 to TRBJ2-6, with TRBD1 as a possible D gene (6 bases). V lost 6 bases to trimming and J lost 8 bases, with 15 bases between them. CDR3 length equals 14 residues. The germline V gene encodes CDR1 SGDLS and CDR2 YYNGEE.

This chain links TRBV19 with TRBJ1-6, with D perhaps TRBD1 (5 bases). The CDR3 has 15 amino acids. V dropped 5 bases and J dropped 5 bases, with 13 bases sitting between them. In germline, CDR1 is LNHDA, CDR2 SQIVND (reference sequence). The CDR3, as DNA: TGTGCCAGTAGTTCGGACACGTCGGATAATTCACCCCTCCACTTT. Its protein product is CASSSDTSDNSPLHF.

The J gene is TRBJ1-1, the V gene TRBV7-9; D not certain. The CDR3 runs 13 residues. Deletions cut 2 bases from V and 3 bases from J, with 7 bases between. Germline values: CDR1 SEHNR, CDR2 FQNEAQ (reference sequence). CDR3 amino acids: CASSLSGYTEAFF. For the CDR3, the DNA is TGTGCCAGCAGCTTATCGGGATACACTGAAGCTTTCTTT.

CDR3 nucleotide sequence: TGTGCCAGCAGTTTGAGCGGGGGCTCCTACGAGCAGTACTTC. Translated, it gives CASSLSGGSYEQYF. The chain uses TRBV27 and TRBJ2-7, with 8 bases that match TRBD2. The junction had 1 base not matched to a gene; V was cut back by 3 bases and J by 0 bases. The CDR3 covers 14 residues. The V gene's germline CDR1 is MNHEY and CDR2 SMNVEV (reference sequence).

J is TRBJ1-4 and V is TRBV14; D is uncertain. The germline V and J ends were trimmed by 0 bases and 0 bases, with 14 bases remaining between them. In germline, CDR1 is SGHDN, CDR2 FVKESK. This CDR3 comprises 18 residues. CDR3 in amino acids: CASSQDWVGGPTNEKLFF. CDR3 bases: TGTGCCAGCAGCCAAGATTGGGTCGGCGGGCCAACTAATGAAAAACTGTTTTTT.

This chain uses TRBV5-6 with TRBJ1-1, with a tentative D call TRBD1 (6 bases). Germline loops: CDR1 SGHDT, CDR2 YYEEEE. The CDR3 is made up of 15 amino acids. Trimming took off 0 bases at V and 5 bases at J, with 14 bases between the two ends. CDR3 coding DNA: TGTGCCAGCAGCTTGGGCAGGGGATCGGGAACTGAAGCTTTCTTT. As protein: CASSLGRGSGTEAFF.

V is TRBV9 and J is TRBJ2-2; TRBD1 matches 10 bases. The CDR3 has 14 residues. Unmatched junction bases numbered 5, after V lost 5 bases and J lost 7 bases. Germline CDR1 SGDLS, CDR2 YYNGEE. CDR3 in DNA: TGTGCCAGCAGGACAGGGGGCGCGGGCGGGGAGCTGTTTTTT. Protein product: CASRTGGAGGELFF.

The chain carries TRBV19 and TRBJ1-5; 7 bases are shared with TRBD1. This CDR3 contains 15 residues. Germline trimming cut 5 bases from V and 0 bases from J; bases unmatched to any gene: 4. The germline CDR1 and CDR2 sequences are LNHDA and SQIVND (reference sequence). In DNA form, the CDR3 reads TGTGCCAGTAGTCGGGACAGTTATAGCAATCAGCCCCAGCATTTT. This translates into CASSRDSYSNQPQHF.

V is TRBV13 and J is TRBJ2-4; D unresolved. Germline values: CDR1 PRHDT, CDR2 FYEKMQ (reference sequence). This CDR3 contains 15 residues. Trimming removed 2 bases from V and 1 base from J, with 9 bases in between. The CDR3 sequence is CASSLLGAAKNIQYF. The DNA of the CDR3 is TGTGCCAGCAGCTTACTAGGAGCGGCCAAAAACATTCAGTACTTC.

The chain uses TRBV28 and TRBJ1-5; 10 bases are shared with TRBD1. Germline V gene data show CDR1 as MDHEN and CDR2 as SYDVKM. J lost 6 bases, V lost 3 bases, and 5 bases had no gene match. The CDR3 totals 15 residues. CDR3 nucleotides: TGTGCCAGCAGTTTCGGGACAGGGGACGTTCAGCCCCAGCATTTT. Its protein is CASSFGTGDVQPQHF.

A single count supports this clone. The rearrangement joins TRBV5-6 to TRBJ2-6; maybe TRBD1 (6 bases). Trimming removed 6 bases at V and 2 bases at J, with 9 bases between. The CDR3 is made up of 14 amino acids. Germline loops: CDR1 SGHDT, CDR2 YYEEEE. CDR3 loop: CASIGGTGANVLTF. The CDR3 DNA sequence: TGTGCCAGCATAGGGGGAACTGGGGCCAACGTCCTGACTTTC.

V gene TRBV29-1 combines with J gene TRBJ1-1; D is unresolved. Trimming removed 7 bases at V and 1 base at J, with 10 bases between. The CDR3 has 12 residues. Looked up from germline, CDR1 is SQVTM and CDR2 is ANQGSEA. The chain's CDR3 is CSATGPNTEAFF. CDR3 sequence (DNA): TGCAGCGCCACCGGTCCGAACACTGAAGCTTTCTTT.

The chain couples TRBV5-4 to TRBJ1-2, with 8 positions matching TRBD1. The CDR3 has 12 residues. V gave up 5 bases and J gave up 8 bases; unmatched junction bases: 5. Germline assignment: CDR1 SGHNT and CDR2 YYREEE (reference sequence). The CDR3 DNA reads as TGTGCCAGCAGACCGGACAGGGCAGGCTACACCTTC. It yields the protein CASRPDRAGYTF.

The chain combines TRBV25-1 with TRBJ1-4; 7 bases fit TRBD1. The CDR3 has 14 residues. V dropped 5 bases and J dropped 8; count of bases not matched to a gene: 8. Germline CDR1 and CDR2: MGHDK and SYGVNS. In DNA form, the CDR3 reads TGTGCCAGCAGTTCAAGGGGGCTTGGCGAAAAACTGTTTTTT. Protein product: CASSSRGLGEKLFF.

The chain recombines TRBV4-1 with TRBJ2-1, with 9 bases that match TRBD1. The length of the CDR3 is 18 residues. Germline CDR1 and CDR2: MGHRA and YSYEKL. J was trimmed by 2 bases and V by 0 bases; bases with no gene match: 8. This CDR3 is CASSQDRVGTGTYNEQFF. Written as DNA, the CDR3 is TGCGCCAGCAGCCAAGATCGTGTTGGGACAGGGACCTACAATGAGCAGTTCTTC.

In the case of this clone: The same CDR3 is also encoded by other DNA sequences in this sample. The V and J genes are TRBV19 and TRBJ2-7; TRBD2 matches 11 bases. This CDR3 contains 14 residues. Looked up from germline, CDR1 is LNHDA and CDR2 is SQIVND (reference sequence). V trimming: 3 bases; J trimming: 4 bases; junction bases outside the gene matches: 2. In DNA form, the CDR3 reads TGTGCCAGTAGTATTACTAGCGGGAGTTACGAGCAGTACTTC. It encodes CASSITSGSYEQYF.

The gene calls are TRBV4-1 and TRBJ2-1; 9 positions match TRBD2. CDR3 length: 18 amino acids. V was pared by 0 bases and J by 5 bases, with 11 bases of the junction left unmatched. The germline V gene has CDR1 MGHRA and CDR2 YSYEKL. CDR3 in amino acids: CASSQDLWREGPNNEQFF. CDR3 DNA: TGCGCCAGCAGCCAAGATTTGTGGCGGGAGGGCCCGAACAATGAGCAGTTCTTC.

V usage is TRBV29-1 and J usage is TRBJ1-2, with a possible D match to TRBD1 (6 bases). The ends were cut back, 4 bases at V and 4 bases at J, with 16 bases in the middle. Germline lookup yields CDR1 SQVTM and CDR2 ANQGSEA. The CDR3 length is 14 residues. The CDR3 loop is CSVVGGQLIYGYTF. The CDR3 DNA follows: TGCAGCGTTGTAGGGGGTCAGCTCATCTATGGCTACACCTTC. The variable domain in full, with the rest retrieved from reference TRBV29-1 and TRBJ1-2, is SAVISQKPSRDICQRGTSLTIQCQVDSQVTMMFWYRQQPGQSLTLIATANQGSEATYESGFVIDKFPISRPNLTFSTLTVSNMSPEDSSIYLCSVVGGQLIYGYTFGSGTRLTVV.

The gene calls are TRBV6-5 and TRBJ1-1; D uncertain. Germline V gene sequence: CDR1 MNHEY, CDR2 SVGAGI. The CDR3 covers 14 residues. Trimming cost V 5 bases and J 4 bases, with 14 bases left between them. The CDR3 loop is CASSPREGLTEAFF. The CDR3 DNA reads as TGTGCCAGCAGTCCGCGGGAGGGCCTCACTGAAGCTTTCTTT.